The 14 T cell receptor beta chains reported below all come from one sample, sequenced in a study of blood T cells in healthy people across ages. The authors ran a second PCR of roughly 6 to 12 cycles using a sample-barcoded 5' primer and a J-beta primer mix. TCRdb reprocessed the 5' RACE reads with MiXCR, giving one entry per CDR3 protein. The sample holds 450,000 to 600,000 distinct CDR3 sequences, about 29% seen once. These data were also filed under a second study, of T cells of mothers and their children.

The sequencing input was blood. These receptor sequences come from a boy aged 2 to 10 in good health.

The chain combines TRBV6-1 with TRBJ2-7; no clear D. V was trimmed by 4 bases and J by 6 bases, leaving 13 bases between them. This CDR3 region has 13 residues. In germline, CDR1 is MNHNS, CDR2 SASEGT. The CDR3 coding sequence is TGTGCCAGCAGTGGACGCCGCAGCTGCGAGCAGTACTTC. It specifies CASSGRRSCEQYF.

The chain combines TRBV7-2 with TRBJ2-3, with D possibly TRBD1 on 6 matching bases. Germline V gene data show CDR1 as SGHTA and CDR2 as FQGNSA. V lost 2 bases and J lost 6, with 9 bases in between. The CDR3 totals 13 residues. DNA for the CDR3: TGTGCCAGCAGCTTAATCGACAGGGATACGCAGTATTTT. It yields the protein CASSLIDRDTQYF.

The genes are TRBV27 and TRBJ2-1; D call uncertain. The CDR3 loop spans 12 amino acids. Germline V gene sequence: CDR1 MNHEY, CDR2 SMNVEV (reference sequence). The ends were cut back, 8 bases at V and 8 bases at J, with 13 bases in the middle. The CDR3 protein is CASGIMGDEQFF. In DNA, the CDR3 is TGTGCCAGCGGCATCATGGGCGATGAGCAGTTCTTC.

This clonotype was counted only a few times. The gene calls are TRBV10-3 and TRBJ2-3, with a tentative D call TRBD2 (5 bases). The CDR3 loop spans 13 amino acids. Germline CDR1 is ENHRY and CDR2 is SYGVKD. V was trimmed by 8 bases and J by 0 bases, leaving 9 bases between them. The CDR3 spells CAIAEASTDTQYF. In DNA, the CDR3 is TGTGCCATCGCGGAGGCTAGCACAGATACGCAGTATTTT.

Comment on this clonotype: Compared with germline, one end of the junction differs, possibly owing to a read error. V gene TRBV7-9 combines with J gene TRBJ2-7; 7 bases are a match to TRBD1. Germline-derived CDR1 and CDR2 are SEHNR and FQNEAQ (reference sequence). This CDR3 region has 14 residues. CDR3: CASSPYGQAYGQYF. The CDR3 DNA reads as TGTGCCAGCAGCCCTTACGGACAGGCCTACGGGCAGTACTTC.

This clonotype has just a few counts. The rearrangement uses TRBV3-1 and TRBJ2-7; D ambiguous. The V gene's germline CDR1 is LGHDT and CDR2 YNNKEL (reference sequence). Trimming stripped 1 base from V and 3 bases from J, with 13 bases between. This CDR3 region has 15 residues. DNA for the CDR3: TGTGCCAGCAGCCAAGGATCGGACCTGAACTACGAGCAGTACTTC. This encodes CASSQGSDLNYEQYF.

This clonotype was picked up a small number of times. The V gene is TRBV7-9, the J gene TRBJ2-3; 7 nucleotides agree with TRBD2. With V trimmed by 5 bases and J by 2 bases, 10 bases remained unmatched. CDR1 is SEHNR, CDR2 FQNEAQ, per germline (reference sequence). The CDR3 is 16 amino acids. The CDR3 bases are TGTGCCAGCAGCCCGACGGGGCTAGCGGTCACAGATACGCAGTATTTT. Its translation: CASSPTGLAVTDTQYF.

The rearrangement joins TRBV9 to TRBJ1-1, with TRBD1 as a possible D gene (6 bases). Germline CDR1 SGDLS, CDR2 YYNGEE. Trimming stripped 1 base from V and 3 bases from J, with 13 bases between. The CDR3 consists of 15 residues. The CDR3 here is CASSVRGLGYTEAFF. Here the CDR3 DNA reads TGTGCCAGCAGCGTACGGGGGCTGGGGTACACTGAAGCTTTCTTT.

The chain recombines TRBV6-5 with TRBJ2-1, with D possibly matching TRBD1 (5 bases). Germline CDR1 reads MNHEY; CDR2 reads SVGAGI. The V gene lost 4 bases and the J gene lost 0 bases, with 10 bases spanning the gap. The CDR3 sequence is 15 residues long. The CDR3 here is CASSSAGSSYNEQFF. CDR3 coding DNA: TGTGCCAGCAGTTCGGCAGGGTCCTCCTACAATGAGCAGTTCTTC.

The rearrangement uses TRBV5-1 and TRBJ1-4; 9 positions agree with TRBD1. From germline, CDR1 is SGHRS and CDR2 YFSETQ. The CDR3 is 14 amino acids. The junction had 5 bases not matched to a gene; V was cut back by 4 bases and J by 7 bases. CDR3 loop: CASSAGQGGEKLFF. The CDR3 DNA is TGCGCCAGCAGCGCGGGACAGGGAGGTGAAAAACTGTTTTTT.

V gene TRBV20-1 combines with J gene TRBJ1-2, with D maybe TRBD1 (6 bases). CDR3 length: 11 residues. Germline V gene lookup returns CDR1 DFQATT and CDR2 SNEGSKA (reference sequence). Trimming pared 5 bases from V and 12 bases from J, leaving 16 bases between. The CDR3 DNA reads TGCAGTGCTCAAGGGGGGGGCGGGGACACCTTC. As protein: CSAQGGGGDTF.

The sample holds a few counts of this clonotype. This sequence joins TRBV2 and TRBJ2-7, with D perhaps assigned TRBD1 or TRBD2 (5 bases each). Germline V lookup: CDR1 SNHLY, CDR2 FYNNEI. Trimming cost V 2 bases and J 4 bases, with 9 bases left between them. This CDR3 spans 13 amino acids. CDR3 sequence (DNA): TGTGCCAGCAGTGAAAGGTGGGGGTACGAGCAGTACTTC. It encodes CASSERWGYEQYF.

This clonotype was counted a few times. V usage is TRBV20-1 and J usage is TRBJ2-3; 10 nucleotides agree with TRBD2. This CDR3 is 15 amino acids long. The germline V gene has CDR1 DFQATT and CDR2 SNEGSKA (reference sequence). V shed 8 bases, J shed 0 bases, and the junction held 8 bases outside the gene matches. The CDR3 loop reads CSPSASGSSTDTQYF. Written as DNA, the CDR3 is TGCAGTCCCAGCGCTAGCGGGAGTAGCACAGATACGCAGTATTTT.

Only a few counts were recorded for this clonotype. The gene calls are TRBV27 and TRBJ2-6; 9 nucleotides agree with TRBD1. The germline V gene encodes CDR1 MNHEY and CDR2 SMNVEV (reference sequence). CDR3 length: 19 amino acids. V trimming: 3 bases; J trimming: 2 bases; junction bases outside the gene matches: 11. The CDR3 coding sequence is TGTGCCAGCAGTTTTCGCAACCGGGACAGGGCGGCTGGGGCCAACGTCCTGACTTTC. This sequence encodes CASSFRNRDRAAGANVLTF.